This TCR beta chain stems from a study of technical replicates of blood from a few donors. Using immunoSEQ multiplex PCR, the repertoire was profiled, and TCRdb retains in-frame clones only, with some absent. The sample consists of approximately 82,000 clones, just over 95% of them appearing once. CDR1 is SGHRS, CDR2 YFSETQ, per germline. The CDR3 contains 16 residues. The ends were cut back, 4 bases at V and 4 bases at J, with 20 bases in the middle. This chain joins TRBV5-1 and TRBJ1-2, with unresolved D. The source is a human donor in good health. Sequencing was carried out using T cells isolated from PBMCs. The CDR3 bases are TGCGCCAGCAGCCCTGGACTCGGAAACTCTGGCTATGGCTACACCTTC. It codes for CASSPGLGNSGYGYTF.